This section outlines one T cell receptor (beta chain) sequence together with its context. Living in 25 or so US areas, the participants were between about 18 and 90 years of age. Clinical history reported by participants formed the basis on which cohorts were assigned. Profiling relied on immunoSEQ multiplex PCR, and the TCRdb table lists in-frame clones only, not all of them. Among roughly 300,000 clones, about nine tenths were seen once, and the ten largest hold around 4%. This sample was included in a study of blood T cell repertoires in COVID-19. The germline V gene encodes CDR1 LNHDA and CDR2 SQIVND (reference sequence). V was pared by 8 bases and J by 1 base, with 11 bases between. This CDR3 has 13 amino acids.

The chain links TRBV19 to TRBJ1-1; D uncertain. This TCR was recovered from a man younger than 45 who had recovered from COVID-19. Material for sequencing was PBMCs or T cells enriched from blood (not recorded which). The CDR3 region is CASDSSANTEAFF. CDR3 sequence (DNA): TGTGCCAGTGACTCCTCGGCGAACACTGAAGCTTTCTTT.